The 26 T cell receptor beta chains listed next were all sequenced from one sample in a study of T-cell reconstitution after alpha-beta-depleted transplantation in children. The TCRbeta library incorporated unique molecular identifiers. TCRdb processed the PCR reads anew with MiXCR; each CDR3 protein has one entry. The table has about 270,000 distinct CDR3 sequences, about a tenth seen once. Here the sequenced sample was PBMCs from the stem cell graft donor, taken from the stem cell graft. The receptors derive from a human donor who donated a stem cell graft to a child with SCID.

A few counts support this clonotype. The chain recombines TRBV12-3 or TRBV12-4 with TRBJ1-1; no definite D call. Trimming removed 1 base from V and 2 bases from J, with 8 bases in between. This CDR3 has 14 residues. The CDR3 sequence is CASSLDWGNTEAFF. Here the CDR3 DNA reads TGTGCCAGCAGTTTAGATTGGGGTAACACTGAAGCTTTCTTT.

This clonotype came up many times. CDR3: CAISMGGSYNEQFF. The CDR3 region has the DNA TGTGCCATCTCTATGGGGGGATCCTACAATGAGCAGTTCTTC. The rearrangement links TRBV10-3 to TRBJ2-1, with TRBD2 as a possible D gene (6 bases). The CDR3 runs 14 residues. The germline V gene has CDR1 ENHRY and CDR2 SYGVKD. Trimming took off 8 bases at V and 1 base at J, with 12 bases between the two ends.

This clonotype has more than one count but fewer than ten. The chain has TRBV7-6 and TRBJ1-2, with D perhaps TRBD1 (5 bases). Germline assignment: CDR1 SGHVS and CDR2 FNYEAQ. This CDR3 spans 16 amino acids. V gave up 5 bases and J gave up 5 bases, with 21 bases separating them. The CDR3 sequence: CASSLDGRGREYGYTF. Here the CDR3 DNA reads TGTGCCAGCAGCCTAGACGGACGCGGCAGGGAATATGGCTACACCTTC.

The table lists this clonotype with a few counts. The rearrangement uses TRBV29-1 and TRBJ1-2; possibly TRBD1 for D (5 bases). Trimming removed 6 bases at V and 4 bases at J, with 15 bases between. The CDR3 spans 13 residues. In germline, CDR1 is SQVTM, CDR2 ANQGSEA. The CDR3: CSVRKGVGYGYTF. The CDR3 region has the DNA TGCAGCGTAAGAAAAGGGGTCGGCTATGGCTACACCTTC.

CDR3 in DNA: TGCAGCGGCGGACAGGGCGCAGGCTACACCTTC. Its translation is CSGGQGAGYTF. V and J are TRBV29-1 and TRBJ1-2; 8 nucleotides match TRBD1. After removal of 7 bases from V and 8 bases from J, the junction contained 6 bases not matched to a gene. The CDR3 length is 11 residues. Per germline, CDR1 SQVTM and CDR2 ANQGSEA.

J is TRBJ2-6 and V is TRBV13, with a possible D match to TRBD1 (7 bases). Germline CDR1 reads PRHDT; CDR2 reads FYEKMQ (reference sequence). Trimming removed 2 bases from V and 12 bases from J, with 11 bases in between. The CDR3 loop spans 13 amino acids. DNA for the CDR3: TGTGCCAGCAGCTTACAGGGGGGACCCGTCCTGACTTTC. This encodes CASSLQGGPVLTF.

CDR3 bases: TGTGCCAGCAGTTACTCCCCCGGGTCAGGGGACTACGAGCAGTACTTC. Amino acids: CASSYSPGSGDYEQYF. The J gene is TRBJ2-7, the V gene TRBV6-5; D possibly corresponds to TRBD1 (6 bases). This CDR3 has 16 residues. Looked up from germline, CDR1 is MNHEY and CDR2 is SVGAGI. The V end was cut by 0 bases, the J end by 3 bases, with 15 bases between.

This clonotype was found many times. The rearrangement uses TRBV7-6 and TRBJ2-7; TRBD2 aligns across 7 bases. In germline, CDR1 is SGHVS, CDR2 FNYEAQ. The CDR3 runs to 15 residues. Germline trimming cut 4 bases from V and 2 bases from J; bases unmatched to any gene: 8. The CDR3 coding sequence is TGTGCCAGCAGCTCCAACAGCGGGACGGCCTACGAGCAGTACTTC. Amino acid sequence: CASSSNSGTAYEQYF.

The rearrangement joins TRBV6-6 to TRBJ2-7, with 7 bases lining up with TRBD2. The V and J ends lost 7 bases and 6 bases, in that order; junction bases with no gene match: 6. Germline V gene lookup returns CDR1 MNHNY and CDR2 SVGAGI (reference sequence). CDR3 length: 12 amino acids. The CDR3 coding sequence is TGTGCCAGCACCGACCCGGGGGGCGAGCAGTACTTC. Its protein product is CASTDPGGEQYF.

This clonotype appeared a few times. The chain carries TRBV7-9 and TRBJ2-7; D might be TRBD1 (6 bases). CDR1 is SEHNR, CDR2 FQNEAQ, per germline (reference sequence). The CDR3 loop spans 14 amino acids. The V end was cut by 5 bases, the J end by 0 bases, with 11 bases between. The CDR3 nucleotides read TGTGCCAGCAGCCCCTGGGACATCTCCTACGAGCAGTACTTC. Translated, it gives CASSPWDISYEQYF.

CDR3 bases: TGTGCCAGCAGCTTAGGCAGGGCGAGGTCTGGCTACACCTTC. This translates into CASSLGRARSGYTF. The rearrangement joins TRBV7-9 to TRBJ1-2, with a tentative D call TRBD1 (5 bases). The CDR3 length is 14 residues. Germline V lookup: CDR1 SEHNR, CDR2 FQNEAQ (reference sequence). V was clipped by 1 base and J by 7 bases, with 13 bases between them.

The rearrangement joins TRBV5-1 to TRBJ2-7; 7 bases are shared with TRBD1. Trimming at V came to 0 bases and at J to 0 bases, leaving 9 bases not matched to a gene. CDR1 and CDR2 from the germline V gene are SGHRS and YFSETQ. CDR3 length: 17 amino acids. The CDR3 region is CASSLASGQMISYEQYF. The CDR3 coding sequence is TGCGCCAGCAGCTTGGCCTCGGGACAGATGATCTCCTACGAGCAGTACTTC.

The chain recombines TRBV3-1 with TRBJ1-5; 8 bases are a match to TRBD1. The CDR3 totals 14 residues. Losses at the gene ends were 6 bases for V and 5 bases for J; bases not matched to a gene: 6. Germline values: CDR1 LGHDT, CDR2 YNNKEL (reference sequence). This CDR3 is CASSRGQGYQPQHF. CDR3 sequence (DNA): TGTGCCAGCAGTCGAGGACAGGGCTATCAGCCCCAGCATTTT.

This clonotype was found many times. The chain is built from TRBV7-2 and TRBJ2-7; the D call may be TRBD1 or TRBD2 (5 bases each). Germline CDR1 SGHTA, CDR2 FQGNSA. With 3 bases removed from V and 2 bases from J, the gap between germline ends came to 20 bases. CDR3 length: 17 residues. The CDR3 DNA is TGTGCCAGCAGCTTCCGGGGCCTTACCCTTTCTCCCTACGAGCAGTACTTC. It codes for CASSFRGLTLSPYEQYF.

The rearrangement joins TRBV18 to TRBJ1-1; tentatively, D is TRBD1 (5 bases). Germline V gene lookup returns CDR1 KGHSH and CDR2 LQKENI. This CDR3 spans 15 amino acids. Trimming pared 2 bases from V and 2 bases from J, leaving 12 bases between. The CDR3 DNA follows: TGTGCCAGCTCACCAAGCGGGGGACCTAACACTGAAGCTTTCTTT. It yields the protein CASSPSGGPNTEAFF.

J is TRBJ1-2 and V is TRBV4-1, with D perhaps matching TRBD1 (6 bases). This CDR3 contains 17 residues. Trimming removed 1 base at V and 2 bases at J, with 17 bases between. Germline CDR1 reads MGHRA; CDR2 reads YSYEKL. The CDR3 DNA reads as TGCGCCAGCAGCCAAGCTCAGGGGTCGGCAGGGAACTATGGCTACACCTTC. Translating gives CASSQAQGSAGNYGYTF.

The chain has TRBV6-5 and TRBJ2-7; the D gene is possibly TRBD2 (5 bases). This CDR3 comprises 14 residues. Trimming removed 2 bases from V and 0 bases from J, with 8 bases in between. Germline V CDR1 and CDR2: MNHEY, SVGAGI. DNA of the CDR3: TGTGCCAGCAGTTACGGCACTAGCTCCTACGAGCAGTACTTC. Translation gives CASSYGTSSYEQYF.

There are a few counts of this clonotype. The chain is built from TRBV15 and TRBJ2-1; D could derive from TRBD1 or TRBD2 (6 bases each). Germline assignment: CDR1 LNHNV and CDR2 YYDKDF (reference sequence). Trimming shortened V by 0 bases and J by 5 bases, and 14 bases separated the two germline ends. This CDR3 comprises 16 residues. CDR3 in amino acids: CATSRDRVGGDNEQFF. CDR3 coding DNA: TGTGCCACCAGCAGAGATCGAGTGGGGGGCGACAATGAGCAGTTCTTC.

This clonotype was counted many times. The chain employs TRBV20-1 and TRBJ2-1; maybe TRBD2 (5 bases). V was pared by 3 bases and J by 3 bases, with 15 bases between. From germline, CDR1 is DFQATT and CDR2 SNEGSKA (reference sequence). CDR3 length equals 15 residues. Here the CDR3 DNA reads TGCAGTGCTAGGAGCCCTGATAGCGTCTACAATGAGCAGTTCTTC. The encoded protein is CSARSPDSVYNEQFF.

This rearrangement joins TRBV12-3 or TRBV12-4 to TRBJ1-6, with a tentative D call TRBD1 (5 bases). The germline V and J ends were trimmed by 3 bases and 3 bases, with 9 bases remaining between them. The length of the CDR3 is 15 residues. CDR3 sequence reads: CASSFGTGYNSPLHF. DNA for the CDR3: TGTGCCAGCAGTTTCGGCACAGGCTATAATTCACCCCTCCACTTT.

The chain recombines TRBV5-1 with TRBJ2-7, with a weak D call TRBD1 (6 bases). Germline CDR1 reads SGHRS; CDR2 reads YFSETQ. Trimming shortened V by 3 bases and J by 0 bases, and 10 bases separated the two germline ends. The CDR3 length is 14 residues. CDR3 residues: CASSSDSYSYEQYF. In nucleotides, the CDR3 is TGCGCCAGCAGCTCGGACAGCTACTCCTACGAGCAGTACTTC.

This clonotype has a handful of counts. The rearrangement links TRBV20-1 to TRBJ2-7, with D perhaps TRBD1 or TRBD2 (6 bases each). This CDR3 contains 13 residues. CDR1 DFQATT and CDR2 SNEGSKA come from the germline V gene (reference sequence). Trimming pared 6 bases from V and 5 bases from J, leaving 17 bases between. The CDR3 DNA sequence: TGCAGTGCCGACGCGGGGTACAGGGACGAGCAGTACTTC. Its protein is CSADAGYRDEQYF.

Comments on this clonotype: This CDR3 fails to terminate in the conserved phenylalanine or tryptophan, so it likely reflects a read error. The rearrangement uses TRBV5-6 and TRBJ2-5; the D call may be TRBD1 or TRBD2 (5 bases each). The CDR3 length is 13 residues. V lost 4 bases to trimming and J lost 5 bases, with 12 bases between them. Per germline, CDR1 SGHDT and CDR2 YYEEEE. DNA for the CDR3: TGTGCCAGCAGCCACCCCAGGGAGGAGACCCAGTACCTC. Translation: CASSHPREETQYL.

This clonotype came up a few times. The CDR3 DNA reads TGTGCCAGCAGTGAAGCTCTAGCGGGGGGTTTTTTGAATGAGCAGTTCTTC. It is translated as CASSEALAGGFLNEQFF. The chain links TRBV6-1 to TRBJ2-1; TRBD2 aligns across 11 bases. Germline V gives CDR1 MNHNS, CDR2 SASEGT. V lost 0 bases and J lost 7; bases outside the gene matches: 8. This CDR3 is 17 amino acids long.

This clonotype has more than one count but fewer than ten. The chain couples TRBV12-3 or TRBV12-4 to TRBJ1-6; tentatively, D is TRBD1 (6 bases). V lost 5 bases to trimming and J lost 10 bases, with 15 bases between them. CDR3 length: 14 amino acids. The CDR3 nucleotides are TGTGCCAGCAGTCTCAGGGGAAGTCAGTCACCCCTCCACTTT. Amino acids: CASSLRGSQSPLHF.

V is TRBV15 and J is TRBJ2-7; the D is unclear. Trimming took off 0 bases at V and 5 bases at J, with 11 bases between the two ends. From germline, CDR1 is LNHNV and CDR2 YYDKDF (reference sequence). The CDR3 extends over 14 amino acids. CDR3 in amino acids: CATSRDQGRNEQYF. CDR3 coding DNA: TGTGCCACCAGCAGAGACCAAGGGCGGAACGAGCAGTACTTC.